A selection of T cell receptor beta chains follows, all from one sample in a study of cytomegalovirus exposure and HLA in healthy donors. Here immunoSEQ multiplex PCR was the method, and the copy in TCRdb shows in-frame clones only, minus some. The repertoire holds 200,000 to 250,000 clones, with 81% as singletons. The source material was PBMCs. These TCRs come from a woman aged 55-70 years in good health and CMV-seropositive. The CDR3 runs from the conserved cysteine through the conserved F or W.

>TRBV28
CASSFSSGRYEQYF
>TRBV6-6
CASRAGATEAFF
>TRBV25-1
CASHGQGSYEQYF
>TRBV9
CASSVAPGLSHNEQFF
>TRBV19
CASTFGYEQYF
>TRBV15
CATSRQGLPTEEAFF
>TRBV14
CASSQDRGYTDTQYF
>TRBV9
CASSAVNTGELFF
>TRBV27
CASSPTRAKNIQYF
>TRBV7-9
CASSLIPTSGRAAEQFF